Listed below are T cell receptor beta chains from one sample, sequenced in a study of cytomegalovirus exposure and HLA in healthy donors. Generated by immunoSEQ multiplex PCR, the TCRdb table keeps only in-frame clones and is missing some. The table has some 190,000 clones, 76% seen once. Sequenced: PBMCs. The receptors stem from a man in his late teens or twenties in good health and CMV-seronegative. CDR3s include the opening cysteine and the closing phenylalanine or tryptophan. The D gene is left open where the match is weak.

j_call d_call v_call cdr3_length cdr3_aa
TRBJ2-3 TRBD1 TRBV4-1 18 CASSQDRTGGRSTDTQYF
TRBJ1-5 NA TRBV19 19 CASSRGGSWDLGRNQPQHF
TRBJ2-7 NA TRBV28 15 CASRFGLLRPYEQYF
TRBJ2-7 TRBD1 TRBV19 14 CASSIRGTVYEQYF
TRBJ2-1 NA TRBV6-4 18 CASSEDFMGLQAYNEQFF
TRBJ2-7 NA TRBV5-6 12 CASSLEGYEQYF
TRBJ1-1 NA TRBV27 13 CASSSSPNTEAFF
TRBJ1-1 TRBD1 TRBV30 14 CAWSGGTVNTEAFF
TRBJ1-1 TRBD1 TRBV7-8 17 CASSLSPFDRANTEAFF
TRBJ1-1 NA TRBV9 15 CASSPRVEGVGEAFF
TRBJ1-1 NA TRBV19 15 CASSTRGGGKPEAFF
TRBJ2-1 NA TRBV5-1 16 CASSGRQESSYNEQFF
TRBJ1-2 NA TRBV10-3 14 CAISESAVNYGYTF
TRBJ1-1 NA TRBV6-5 13 CASSWERNTEAFF
TRBJ1-1 NA TRBV7-2 12 CASSPIPSQAFF
NA TRBD2 TRBV5-1 16 CASRTGPAGGPYEQYF
NA TRBD2 TRBV5-1 14 CASCLAGGSYEQYF
TRBJ1-5 NA TRBV5-3 16 CARSSTPRYSNQPQHF
TRBJ1-3 TRBD1 TRBV10-3 22 CAISALRDTGTGGSLSGNTIYF
TRBJ1-2 TRBD1 TRBV30 18 CAWKVVGGQGARHYGYTF
TRBJ1-6 NA TRBV5-1 16 CASSRTANSYNSPLHF
TRBJ2-7 NA TRBV9 14 CASSVDGASYEQYF
TRBJ2-1 TRBD2 TRBV7-9 15 CASSGVGTSGGPQLF
TRBJ1-1 NA TRBV5-1 17 CASSLGLGQFSNTEAFF
TRBJ2-5 NA TRBV7-9 15 CASSVPRGVQETQYF
TRBJ1-5 NA TRBV7-9 13 CASSNTGVQPQHF
TRBJ2-5 NA TRBV5-1 14 CASSLEGGGETQYF
TRBJ1-2 TRBD1 TRBV15 15 CATSRDFGTGGGYTF
TRBJ2-7 NA TRBV27 13 CASSEALQGEQYF
TRBJ2-7 TRBD2 TRBV19 17 CASTPAGGVDGLYEQYF
TRBJ1-4 NA TRBV7-8 15 CASSLVLQPGAELFF
TRBJ2-1 NA TRBV7-3 15 CASSPSGLASNEQFF
TRBJ2-7 TRBD1 TRBV5-4 12 CASRDRGGEQYF
TRBJ2-2 NA TRBV9 15 CASSVEGLATGELFF
TRBJ2-7 TRBD1 TRBV28 15 CASSSPGQGSNEQYF
TRBJ2-1 TRBD2 TRBV6-1 19 CASSETWGLAGLPFCEQFF
TRBJ2-5 TRBD2 TRBV5-4 15 CASSLTSGEPGTQYF
TRBJ2-2 NA TRBV27 15 CASSQPGQNTGELFF
TRBJ2-5 NA TRBV9 14 CASSPGLLQETQYF
TRBJ1-4 NA TRBV29-1 13 CSVELGAMKKLFF
TRBJ1-1 NA TRBV30 16 CAWSALSRRPGAEAFF
TRBJ2-1 NA TRBV5-4 13 CASSLPGGNEQFF
TRBJ2-7 TRBD1 TRBV2 18 CASRARDRASSRSYEQYF
TRBJ2-3 TRBD2 TRBV9 15 CASSISGGGTDTQYF
TRBJ1-4 NA TRBV28 13 CASSSGAVEKLFF
TRBJ2-1 TRBD1 TRBV27 15 CASRPPGTGYNEQFF